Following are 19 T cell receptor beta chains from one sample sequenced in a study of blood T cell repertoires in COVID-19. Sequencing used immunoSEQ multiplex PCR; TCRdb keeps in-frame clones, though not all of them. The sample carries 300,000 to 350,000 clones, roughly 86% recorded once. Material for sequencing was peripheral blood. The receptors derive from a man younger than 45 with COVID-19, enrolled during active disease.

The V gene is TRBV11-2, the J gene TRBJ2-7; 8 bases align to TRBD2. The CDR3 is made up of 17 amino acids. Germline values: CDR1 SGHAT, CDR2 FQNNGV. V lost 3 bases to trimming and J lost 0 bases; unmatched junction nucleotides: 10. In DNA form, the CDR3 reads TGTGCCAGCAGCTTCCGGACTAGCCAGCGGAGCTCCTACGAGCAGTACTTC. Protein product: CASSFRTSQRSSYEQYF. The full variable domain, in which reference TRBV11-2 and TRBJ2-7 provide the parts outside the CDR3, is EAGVAQSPRYKIIEKRQSVAFWCNPISGHATLYWYQQILGQGPKLLIQFQNNGVVDDSQLPKDRFSAERLKGVDSTLKIQPAKLEDSAVYLCASSFRTSQRSSYEQYFGPGTRLTVT.

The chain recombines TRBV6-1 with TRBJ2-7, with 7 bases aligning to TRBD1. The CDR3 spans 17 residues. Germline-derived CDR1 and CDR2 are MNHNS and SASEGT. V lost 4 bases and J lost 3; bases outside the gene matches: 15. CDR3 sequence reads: CASSVEAGMAGGYEQYF. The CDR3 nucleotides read TGTGCCAGCAGTGTTGAGGCGGGTATGGCAGGGGGCTACGAGCAGTACTTC.

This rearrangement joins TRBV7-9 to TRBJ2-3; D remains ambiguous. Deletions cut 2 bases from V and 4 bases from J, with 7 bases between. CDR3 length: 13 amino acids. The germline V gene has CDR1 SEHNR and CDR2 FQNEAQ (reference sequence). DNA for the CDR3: TGTGCCAGCAGCTTACTGGGCCCAGATACGCAGTATTTT. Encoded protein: CASSLLGPDTQYF.

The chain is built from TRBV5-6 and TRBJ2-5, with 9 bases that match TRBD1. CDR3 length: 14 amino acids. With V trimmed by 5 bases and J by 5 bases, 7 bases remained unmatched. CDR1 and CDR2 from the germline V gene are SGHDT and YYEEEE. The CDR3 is CASSITGGGETQYF. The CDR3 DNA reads TGTGCCAGCAGTATTACAGGGGGCGGGGAGACCCAGTACTTC.

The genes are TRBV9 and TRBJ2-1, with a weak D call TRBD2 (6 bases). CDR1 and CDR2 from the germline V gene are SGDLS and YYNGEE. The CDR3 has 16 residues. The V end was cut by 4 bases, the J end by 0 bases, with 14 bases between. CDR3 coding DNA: TGTGCCAGCAGCCTCCACCGGGACTCCTCCTACAATGAGCAGTTCTTC. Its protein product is CASSLHRDSSYNEQFF.

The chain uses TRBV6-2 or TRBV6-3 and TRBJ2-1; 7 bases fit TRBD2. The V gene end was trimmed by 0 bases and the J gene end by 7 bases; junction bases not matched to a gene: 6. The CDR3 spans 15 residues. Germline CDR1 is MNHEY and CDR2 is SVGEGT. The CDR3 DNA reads TGTGCCAGCAGTTACTCGAAGGCGGGAGTAAATGAGCAGTTCTTC. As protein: CASSYSKAGVNEQFF.

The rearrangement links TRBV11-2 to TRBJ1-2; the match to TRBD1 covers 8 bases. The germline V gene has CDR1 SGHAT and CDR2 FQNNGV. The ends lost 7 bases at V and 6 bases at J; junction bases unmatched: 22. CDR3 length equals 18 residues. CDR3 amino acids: CASNLPRQGKGGMDGYTF. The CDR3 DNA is TGTGCCAGCAACCTACCACGACAGGGGAAGGGGGGAATGGATGGCTACACCTTC.

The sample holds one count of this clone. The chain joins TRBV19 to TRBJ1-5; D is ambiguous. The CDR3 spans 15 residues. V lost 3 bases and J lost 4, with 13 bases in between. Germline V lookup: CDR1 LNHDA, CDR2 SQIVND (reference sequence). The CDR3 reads CASSIHRHPNQPQHF. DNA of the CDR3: TGTGCCAGTAGTATTCATCGACACCCTAATCAGCCCCAGCATTTT. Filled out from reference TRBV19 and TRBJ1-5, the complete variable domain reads DGGITQSPKYLFRKEGQNVTLSCEQNLNHDAMYWYRQDPGQGLRLIYYSQIVNDFQKGDIAEGYSVSREKKESFPLTVTSAQKNPTAFYLCASSIHRHPNQPQHFGDGTRLSIL.

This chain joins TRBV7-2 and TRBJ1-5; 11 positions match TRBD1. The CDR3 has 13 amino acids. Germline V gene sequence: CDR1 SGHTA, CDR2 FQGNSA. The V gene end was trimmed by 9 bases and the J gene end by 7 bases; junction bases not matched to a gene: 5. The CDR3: CASGQGARQPQHF. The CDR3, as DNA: TGTGCCAGTGGACAGGGGGCGCGGCAGCCCCAGCATTTT.

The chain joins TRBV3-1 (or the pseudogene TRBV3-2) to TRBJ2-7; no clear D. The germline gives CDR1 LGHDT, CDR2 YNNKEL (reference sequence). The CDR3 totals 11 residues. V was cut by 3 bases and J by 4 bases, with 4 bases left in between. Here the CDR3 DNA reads TGTGCCAGCAGCCATAAATACGAGCAGTACTTC. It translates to CASSHKYEQYF.

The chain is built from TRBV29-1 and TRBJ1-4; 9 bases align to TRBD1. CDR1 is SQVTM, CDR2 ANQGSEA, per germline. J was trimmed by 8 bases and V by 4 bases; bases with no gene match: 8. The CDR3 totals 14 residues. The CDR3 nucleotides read TGCAGCGTTGTACCGGGACAGGGAGAGGAAAAACTGTTTTTT. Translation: CSVVPGQGEEKLFF. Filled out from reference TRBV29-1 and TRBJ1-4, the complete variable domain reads SAVISQKPSRDICQRGTSLTIQCQVDSQVTMMFWYRQQPGQSLTLIATANQGSEATYESGFVIDKFPISRPNLTFSTLTVSNMSPEDSSIYLCSVVPGQGEEKLFFGSGTQLSVL.

CDR3 coding DNA: TGTGCCAGCAGCCCCGACAGGGGGTCAACCTATGGCTACACCTTC. It encodes CASSPDRGSTYGYTF. V and J are TRBV6-5 and TRBJ1-2; 9 positions match TRBD1. The length of the CDR3 is 15 residues. From germline, CDR1 is MNHEY and CDR2 SVGAGI. The V segment lost 6 bases and the J segment 4 bases; nucleotides outside the gene matches: 9.

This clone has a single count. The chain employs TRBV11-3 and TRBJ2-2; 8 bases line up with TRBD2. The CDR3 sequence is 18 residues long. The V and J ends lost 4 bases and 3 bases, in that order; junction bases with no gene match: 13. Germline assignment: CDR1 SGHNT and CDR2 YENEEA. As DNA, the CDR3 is TGTGCCAGCAGCTCAGACGGGAGGGGACTATCAGACACCGGGGAGCTGTTTTTT. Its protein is CASSSDGRGLSDTGELFF.

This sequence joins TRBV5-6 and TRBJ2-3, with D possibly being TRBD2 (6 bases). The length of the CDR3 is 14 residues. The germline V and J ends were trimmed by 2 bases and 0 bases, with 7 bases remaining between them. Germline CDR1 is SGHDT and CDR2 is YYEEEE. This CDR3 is CASSFSGSTDTQYF. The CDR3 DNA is TGTGCCAGCAGCTTTAGCGGTAGCACAGATACGCAGTATTTT.

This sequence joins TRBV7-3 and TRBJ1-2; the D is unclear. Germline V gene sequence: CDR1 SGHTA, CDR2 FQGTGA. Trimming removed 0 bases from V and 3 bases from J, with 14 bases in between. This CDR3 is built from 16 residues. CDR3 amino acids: CASSLTPRGRDYGYTF. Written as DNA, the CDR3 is TGTGCCAGCAGCTTAACCCCGAGAGGGAGAGACTATGGCTACACCTTC.

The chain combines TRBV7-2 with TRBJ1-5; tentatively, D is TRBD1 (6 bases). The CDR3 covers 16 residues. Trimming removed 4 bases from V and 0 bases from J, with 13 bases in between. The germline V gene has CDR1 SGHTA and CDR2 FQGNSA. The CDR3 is CASSSAGTLSNQPQHF. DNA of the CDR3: TGTGCCAGCAGCTCGGCCGGGACACTTAGCAATCAGCCCCAGCATTTT.

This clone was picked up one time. CDR3 bases: TGTGCCAGCAGCCAAGCCGTCGGGGAGGGAGAGACCCAGTACTTC. Protein sequence: CASSQAVGEGETQYF. The chain uses TRBV3-1 (or the pseudogene TRBV3-2) and TRBJ2-5, with 7 nucleotides matching TRBD2. This CDR3 has 15 residues. CDR1 is LGHDT and CDR2 is YNNKEL in the germline V gene (reference sequence). J was trimmed by 4 bases and V by 1 base; bases with no gene match: 6.

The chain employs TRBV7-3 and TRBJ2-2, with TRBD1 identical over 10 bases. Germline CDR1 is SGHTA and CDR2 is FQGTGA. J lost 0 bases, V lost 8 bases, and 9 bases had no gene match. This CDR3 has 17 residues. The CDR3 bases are TGTGCCAGCCCGAGCCCCGGGACAGGGGCGAACACCGGGGAGCTGTTTTTT. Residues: CASPSPGTGANTGELFF.

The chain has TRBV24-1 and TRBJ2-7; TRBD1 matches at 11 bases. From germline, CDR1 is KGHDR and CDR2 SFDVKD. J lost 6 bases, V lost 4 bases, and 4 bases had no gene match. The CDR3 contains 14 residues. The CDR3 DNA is TGTGCCACCAGTGAACGGACAGGGGGCGTCGAGCAGTACTTC. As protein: CATSERTGGVEQYF.